Listed here are 15 T cell receptor beta chains from one sample, sequenced in a study of glioma-infiltrating T cells after dendritic cell vaccination. Using immunoSEQ multiplex PCR, the repertoire was profiled, and TCRdb retains in-frame clones only, with some absent. Of about 96,000 clones listed, around three quarters are singletons. This specimen consisted of blood, obtained before dendritic cell vaccination. The receptors here all came from a human donor with glioblastoma.

This chain connects TRBV6-1 to TRBJ1-1; D is perhaps TRBD1 (6 bases). V was clipped by 6 bases and J by 6 bases, with 17 bases between them. The CDR3 sequence is 14 residues long. The germline V gene encodes CDR1 MNHNS and CDR2 SASEGT. The CDR3, as DNA: TGTGCCAGCAGCCGGGAGGGGAGGGGGGCTGAAGCTTTCTTT. Encoded protein: CASSREGRGAEAFF.

In its sample, this clone was seen once. The J gene is TRBJ2-7, the V gene TRBV4-2, with TRBD1 matching over 9 bases. The germline V gene encodes CDR1 LGHNA and CDR2 YNFKEQ. V shed 1 base and J 3 bases; nucleotides not matched to a gene: 1. The CDR3 is 14 amino acids. The CDR3 protein is CASSQGGQGYEQYF. The CDR3 nucleotides read TGTGCCAGCAGCCAAGGGGGACAGGGCTACGAGCAGTACTTC.

The rearrangement uses TRBV5-1 and TRBJ1-1; D is unresolved. The CDR3 has 14 residues. V lost 0 bases and J lost 2, with 8 bases in between. The germline gives CDR1 SGHRS, CDR2 YFSETQ. The CDR3 loop is CASSLGAYNTEAFF. Written as DNA, the CDR3 is TGCGCCAGCAGCTTGGGGGCCTACAACACTGAAGCTTTCTTT. Variable domain in full (rest from reference TRBV5-1 and TRBJ1-1): KAGVTQTPRYLIKTRGQQVTLSCSPISGHRSVSWYQQTPGQGLQFLFEYFSETQRNKGNFPGRFSGRQFSNSRSEMNVSTLELGDSALYLCASSLGAYNTEAFFGQGTRLTVV.

The V gene is TRBV6-1, the J gene TRBJ1-5, with 7 bases aligning to TRBD1. Trimming at V came to 8 bases and at J to 4 bases, leaving 5 bases not matched to a gene. Germline CDR1 reads MNHNS; CDR2 reads SASEGT. This CDR3 contains 13 residues. CDR3 DNA sequence: TGTGCCAGCCTACAGGGGAATAATCAGCCCCAGCATTTT. As protein: CASLQGNNQPQHF.

The chain carries TRBV7-2 and TRBJ2-7; 10 nucleotides agree with TRBD2. Germline CDR1 and CDR2: SGHTA and FQGNSA. CDR3 length equals 15 residues. Trimming cost V 0 bases and J 4 bases; bases outside gene matches: 3. The CDR3 here is CASSLAAGGQYEQYF. In DNA, the CDR3 is TGTGCCAGCAGCTTAGCAGCGGGGGGGCAGTACGAGCAGTACTTC.

The V and J genes are TRBV10-3 and TRBJ1-2; D might be TRBD1 (5 bases). Trimming pared 0 bases from V and 4 bases from J, leaving 15 bases between. Germline V gives CDR1 ENHRY, CDR2 SYGVKD. The CDR3 spans 16 residues. The DNA of the CDR3 is TGTGCCATCAGTGAGTCGGTTGGGGGGTTGAGCTATGGCTACACCTTC. Translating gives CAISESVGGLSYGYTF.

This sequence joins TRBV27 and TRBJ2-7; tentatively, D is TRBD1 (6 bases). Trimming removed 0 bases from V and 5 bases from J, with 8 bases in between. The CDR3 contains 13 residues. Germline lookup yields CDR1 MNHEY and CDR2 SMNVEV (reference sequence). The CDR3 sequence: CASSLSGAHEQYF. The CDR3 DNA reads TGTGCCAGCAGTTTATCGGGGGCCCACGAGCAGTACTTC.

The V and J genes are TRBV30 and TRBJ2-1, with 7 positions matching TRBD2. V trimming: 3 bases; J trimming: 0 bases; junction bases outside the gene matches: 5. The CDR3 totals 15 residues. The germline CDR1 and CDR2 sequences are GTSNPN and SVGIG (reference sequence). CDR3 region: CAWRLAASSYNEQFF. CDR3 DNA: TGTGCCTGGAGGCTAGCGGCTAGCTCCTACAATGAGCAGTTCTTC.

This sequence joins TRBV6-6 and TRBJ2-1, with D maybe TRBD1 (6 bases). Trimming took 0 bases from V and 6 from J, leaving 9 bases between them. CDR1 and CDR2 (germline): MNHNY, SVGAGI (reference sequence). CDR3 length equals 14 residues. The CDR3 DNA is TGTGCCAGCAGTTACTCGTCGGACAGCAATGAGCAGTTCTTC. The encoded protein is CASSYSSDSNEQFF.

This clone was detected only a few times. The genes are TRBV30 and TRBJ1-4; TRBD1 matches at 8 bases. Per the germline V gene, CDR1 is GTSNPN and CDR2 is SVGIG (reference sequence). V lost 5 bases, J lost 7 bases, and 12 bases stayed unmatched. The CDR3 length is 15 residues. The CDR3 protein is CAWGTGGGFSEKLFF. CDR3 DNA sequence: TGTGCCTGGGGAACAGGGGGGGGGTTTAGTGAAAAACTGTTTTTT.

The genes are TRBV10-1 and TRBJ2-2; 7 nucleotides match TRBD2. This CDR3 has 15 residues. Germline CDR1 WNHNN, CDR2 SYGVQD (reference sequence). The junction had 1 base not matched to a gene; V was cut back by 3 bases and J by 0 bases. The CDR3 reads CASSDGLANTGELFF. CDR3 DNA: TGCGCCAGCAGTGATGGACTAGCGAACACCGGGGAGCTGTTTTTT.

The chain couples TRBV30 to TRBJ1-1; D is unresolved. Germline V lookup: CDR1 GTSNPN, CDR2 SVGIG (reference sequence). The CDR3 runs to 13 residues. Trimming left V 1 base short and J 1 base short, with 7 bases between. The CDR3 loop is CAWSASANTEAFF. CDR3 DNA sequence: TGTGCCTGGAGTGCCAGCGCGAACACTGAAGCTTTCTTT.

J is TRBJ2-1 and V is TRBV27; TRBD2 aligns across 14 bases. CDR3 length equals 14 residues. Germline loops: CDR1 MNHEY, CDR2 SMNVEV (reference sequence). V was clipped by 5 bases and J by 14 bases; unmatched bases: 8. The DNA of the CDR3 is TGTGCCAGCAGTACCCCCGGGACTAGCGGGGGTGAGTTCTTC. It specifies CASSTPGTSGGEFF.

J is TRBJ1-2 and V is TRBV11-2; D not certain. V lost 5 bases and J 4 bases, leaving 11 bases between the germline ends. The CDR3 totals 13 residues. Germline CDR1 and CDR2: SGHAT and FQNNGV. CDR3 nucleotide sequence: TGTGCCAGCAGCCCTCCGGGAAGCTATGGCTACACCTTC. It specifies CASSPPGSYGYTF.

This clone has only a few counts. This chain links TRBV6-5 with TRBJ2-5, with D possibly TRBD2 on 7 matching bases. The CDR3 consists of 13 residues. Per germline, CDR1 MNHEY and CDR2 SVGAGI. V shed 6 bases and J shed 4 bases, with 12 bases lying between them. CDR3 nucleotides: TGTGCCAGCAGCCCCGGGGGGCGAGAGACCCAGTACTTC. Translation: CASSPGGRETQYF.